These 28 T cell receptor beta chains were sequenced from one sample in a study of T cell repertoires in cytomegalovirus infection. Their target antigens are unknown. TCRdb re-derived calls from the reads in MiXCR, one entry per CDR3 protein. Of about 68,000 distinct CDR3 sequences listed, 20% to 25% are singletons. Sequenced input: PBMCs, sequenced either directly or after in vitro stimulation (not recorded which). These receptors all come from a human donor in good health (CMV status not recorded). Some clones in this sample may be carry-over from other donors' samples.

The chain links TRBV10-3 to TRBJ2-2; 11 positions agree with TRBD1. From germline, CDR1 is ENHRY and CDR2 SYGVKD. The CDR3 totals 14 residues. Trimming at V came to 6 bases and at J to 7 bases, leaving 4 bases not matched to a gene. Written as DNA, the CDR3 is TGTGCCATCAGAGGACAGGGGGCGAACGGGGAGCTGTTTTTT. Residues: CAIRGQGANGELFF.

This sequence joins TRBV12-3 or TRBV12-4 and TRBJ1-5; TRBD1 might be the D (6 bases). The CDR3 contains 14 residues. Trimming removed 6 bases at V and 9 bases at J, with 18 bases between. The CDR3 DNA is TGTGCCAGCAGAGAAGGACAGCCAGGTGGGCCCCAGCATTTT. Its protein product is CASREGQPGGPQHF.

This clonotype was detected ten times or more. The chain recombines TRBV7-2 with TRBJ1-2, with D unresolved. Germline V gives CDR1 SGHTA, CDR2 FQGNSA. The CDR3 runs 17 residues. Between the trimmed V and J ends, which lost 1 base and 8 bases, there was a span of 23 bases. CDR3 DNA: TGTGCCAGCAGCTTAGACACCCCGACAACGGGGTCATCGGGCTACACCTTC. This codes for CASSLDTPTTGSSGYTF. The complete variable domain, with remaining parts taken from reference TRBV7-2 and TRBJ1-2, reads GAGVSQSPSNKVTEKGKDVELRCDPISGHTALYWYRQSLGQGLEFLIYFQGNSAPDKSGLPSDRFSAERTGGSVSTLTIQRTQQEDSAVYLCASSLDTPTTGSSGYTFGSGTRLTVV.

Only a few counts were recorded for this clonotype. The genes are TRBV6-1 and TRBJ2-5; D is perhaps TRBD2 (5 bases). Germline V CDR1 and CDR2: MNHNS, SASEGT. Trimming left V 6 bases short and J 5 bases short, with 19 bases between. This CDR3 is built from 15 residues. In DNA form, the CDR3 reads TGTGCCAGCAGGGACCCGATGAGGGCGAGGGAGACCCAGTACTTC. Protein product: CASRDPMRARETQYF.

The CDR3 loop reads CASSSVVRSKTQYF. CDR3 DNA sequence: TGTGCCAGCAGCTCTGTGGTTCGGTCGAAGACCCAGTACTTC. The chain joins TRBV7-2 to TRBJ2-5; D call uncertain. V dropped 4 bases and J dropped 6 bases, with 15 bases sitting between them. The CDR3 length is 14 residues. Germline assignment: CDR1 SGHTA and CDR2 FQGNSA. The whole variable domain, filled in from reference TRBV7-2 and TRBJ2-5, reads GAGVSQSPSNKVTEKGKDVELRCDPISGHTALYWYRQSLGQGLEFLIYFQGNSAPDKSGLPSDRFSAERTGGSVSTLTIQRTQQEDSAVYLCASSSVVRSKTQYFGPGTRLLVL.

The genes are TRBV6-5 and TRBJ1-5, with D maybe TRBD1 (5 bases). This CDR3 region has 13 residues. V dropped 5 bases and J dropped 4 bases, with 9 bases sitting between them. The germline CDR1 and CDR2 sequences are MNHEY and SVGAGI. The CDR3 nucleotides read TGTGCCAGCAGTGGGGGTGGAAATCAGCCCCAGCATTTT. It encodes CASSGGGNQPQHF.

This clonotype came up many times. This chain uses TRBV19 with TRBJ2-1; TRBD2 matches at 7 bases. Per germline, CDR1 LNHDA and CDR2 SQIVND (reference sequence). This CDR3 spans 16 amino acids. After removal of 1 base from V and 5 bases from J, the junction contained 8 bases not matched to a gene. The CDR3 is CASSIAWGGRDNEQFF. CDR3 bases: TGTGCCAGTAGTATAGCTTGGGGGGGTAGGGACAATGAGCAGTTCTTC.

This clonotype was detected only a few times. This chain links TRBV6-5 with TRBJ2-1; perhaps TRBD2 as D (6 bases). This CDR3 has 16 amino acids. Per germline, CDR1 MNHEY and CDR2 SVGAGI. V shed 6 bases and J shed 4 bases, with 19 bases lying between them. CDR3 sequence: CASSRRDGSPYNEQFF. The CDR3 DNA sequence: TGTGCCAGCAGCCGCAGGGACGGGAGTCCGTACAATGAGCAGTTCTTC.

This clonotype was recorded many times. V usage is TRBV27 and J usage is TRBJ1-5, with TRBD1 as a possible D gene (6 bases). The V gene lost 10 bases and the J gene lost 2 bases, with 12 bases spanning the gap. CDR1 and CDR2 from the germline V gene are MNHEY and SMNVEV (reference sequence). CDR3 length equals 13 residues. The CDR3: CATGHAGNQPQHF. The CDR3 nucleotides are TGTGCCACGGGACACGCCGGCAATCAGCCCCAGCATTTT.

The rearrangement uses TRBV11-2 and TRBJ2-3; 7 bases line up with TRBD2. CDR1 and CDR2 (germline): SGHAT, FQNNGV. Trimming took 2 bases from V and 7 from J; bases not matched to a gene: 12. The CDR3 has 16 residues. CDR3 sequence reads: CASSLTSGDPDYTQYF. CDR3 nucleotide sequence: TGTGCCAGCAGCTTAACAAGCGGGGATCCGGATTATACGCAGTATTTT.

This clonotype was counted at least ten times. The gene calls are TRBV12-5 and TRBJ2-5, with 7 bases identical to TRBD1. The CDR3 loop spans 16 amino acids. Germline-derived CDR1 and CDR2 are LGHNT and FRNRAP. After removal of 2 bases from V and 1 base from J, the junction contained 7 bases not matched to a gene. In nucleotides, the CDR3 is TGTGCTAGTGGTTTGTACGGACAGGCTATCCAAGAGACCCAGTACTTC. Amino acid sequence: CASGLYGQAIQETQYF.

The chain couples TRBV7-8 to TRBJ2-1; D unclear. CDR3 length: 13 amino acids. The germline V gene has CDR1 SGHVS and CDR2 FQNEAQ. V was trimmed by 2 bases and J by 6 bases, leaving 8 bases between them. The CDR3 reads CASSLRVANEQFF. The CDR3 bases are TGTGCCAGCAGCTTACGTGTCGCCAATGAGCAGTTCTTC. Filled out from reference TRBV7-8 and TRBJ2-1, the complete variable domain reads GAGVSQSPRYKVAKRGQDVALRCDPISGHVSLFWYQQALGQGPEFLTYFQNEAQLDKSGLPSDRFFAERPEGSVSTLKIQRTQQEDSAVYLCASSLRVANEQFFGPGTRLTVL.

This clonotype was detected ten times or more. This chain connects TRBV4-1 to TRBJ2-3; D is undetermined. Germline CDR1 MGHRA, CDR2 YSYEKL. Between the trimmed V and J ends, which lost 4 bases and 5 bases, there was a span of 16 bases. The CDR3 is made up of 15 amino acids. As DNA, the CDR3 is TGCGCCAGCAGCCCGTGGGTCGACGGAGTAGATACGCAGTATTTT. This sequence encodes CASSPWVDGVDTQYF.

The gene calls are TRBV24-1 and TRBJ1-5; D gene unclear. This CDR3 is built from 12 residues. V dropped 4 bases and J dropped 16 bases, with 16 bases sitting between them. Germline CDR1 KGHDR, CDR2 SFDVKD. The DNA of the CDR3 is TGTGCCACCAGTGACCGGACCCCCCAATTTCATTTT. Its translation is CATSDRTPQFHF.

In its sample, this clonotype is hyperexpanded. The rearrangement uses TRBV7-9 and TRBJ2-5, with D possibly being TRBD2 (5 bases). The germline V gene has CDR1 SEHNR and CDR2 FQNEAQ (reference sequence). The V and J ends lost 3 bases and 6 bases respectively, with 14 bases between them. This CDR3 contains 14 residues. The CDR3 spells CASSFGEGRKTQYF. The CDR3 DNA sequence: TGTGCCAGCAGCTTCGGGGAAGGGAGAAAGACCCAGTACTTC.

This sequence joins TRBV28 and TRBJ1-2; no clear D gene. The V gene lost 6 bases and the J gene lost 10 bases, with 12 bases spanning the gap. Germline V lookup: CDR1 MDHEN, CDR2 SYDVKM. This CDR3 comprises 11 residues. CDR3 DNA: TGTGCCAGCAGCACCGGGTGGGTCTACACCTTC. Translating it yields CASSTGWVYTF.

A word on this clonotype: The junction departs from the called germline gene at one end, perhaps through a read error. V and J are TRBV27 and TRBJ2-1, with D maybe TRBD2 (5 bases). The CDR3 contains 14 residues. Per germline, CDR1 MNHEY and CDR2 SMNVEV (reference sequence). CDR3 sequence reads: CASSQTGRYNKQFF. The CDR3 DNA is TGTGCCAGCAGCCAGACTGGGAGATACAATAAGCAGTTCTTC.

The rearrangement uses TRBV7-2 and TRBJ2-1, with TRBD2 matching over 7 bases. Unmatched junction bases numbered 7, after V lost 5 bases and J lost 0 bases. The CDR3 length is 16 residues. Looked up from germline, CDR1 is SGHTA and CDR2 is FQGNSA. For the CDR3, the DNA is TGTGCCAGCAGCACGAAAGCGGGGAGCTCCTACAATGAGCAGTTCTTC. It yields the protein CASSTKAGSSYNEQFF. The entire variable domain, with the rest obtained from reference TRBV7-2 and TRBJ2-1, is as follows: GAGVSQSPSNKVTEKGKDVELRCDPISGHTALYWYRQSLGQGLEFLIYFQGNSAPDKSGLPSDRFSAERTGGSVSTLTIQRTQQEDSAVYLCASSTKAGSSYNEQFFGPGTRLTVL.

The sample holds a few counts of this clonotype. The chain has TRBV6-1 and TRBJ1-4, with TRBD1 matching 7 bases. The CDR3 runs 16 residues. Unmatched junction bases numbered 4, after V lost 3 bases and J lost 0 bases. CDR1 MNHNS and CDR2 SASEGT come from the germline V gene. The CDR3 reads CASSEGGGATNEKLFF. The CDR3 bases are TGTGCCAGCAGTGAGGGAGGGGGCGCAACTAATGAAAAACTGTTTTTT.

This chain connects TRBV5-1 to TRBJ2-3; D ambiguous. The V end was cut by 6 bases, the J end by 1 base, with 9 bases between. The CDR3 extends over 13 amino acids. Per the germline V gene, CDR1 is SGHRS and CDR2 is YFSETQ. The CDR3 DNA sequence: TGCGCCAGCATTCACCCCGGCACAGATACGCAGTATTTT. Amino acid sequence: CASIHPGTDTQYF.

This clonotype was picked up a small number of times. CDR3 region: CASSPNIASAADTQYF. CDR3 DNA: TGTGCCAGCAGCCCAAACATCGCTAGCGCGGCAGATACGCAGTATTTT. The chain joins TRBV11-2 to TRBJ2-3; a possible D gene is TRBD2 (6 bases). The CDR3 extends over 16 amino acids. In germline, CDR1 is SGHAT, CDR2 FQNNGV. V was clipped by 5 bases and J by 4 bases, with 19 bases between them. Drawing the rest from reference TRBV11-2 and TRBJ2-3, the complete variable domain is EAGVAQSPRYKIIEKRQSVAFWCNPISGHATLYWYQQILGQGPKLLIQFQNNGVVDDSQLPKDRFSAERLKGVDSTLKIQPAKLEDSAVYLCASSPNIASAADTQYFGPGTRLTVL.

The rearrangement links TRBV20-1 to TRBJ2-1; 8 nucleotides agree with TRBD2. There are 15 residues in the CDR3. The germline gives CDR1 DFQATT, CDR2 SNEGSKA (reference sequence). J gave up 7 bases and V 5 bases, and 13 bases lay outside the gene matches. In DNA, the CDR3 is TGCAGTGCTGGGGGACTAAGCGGGAGTAGGAATGAGCAGTTCTTC. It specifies CSAGGLSGSRNEQFF.

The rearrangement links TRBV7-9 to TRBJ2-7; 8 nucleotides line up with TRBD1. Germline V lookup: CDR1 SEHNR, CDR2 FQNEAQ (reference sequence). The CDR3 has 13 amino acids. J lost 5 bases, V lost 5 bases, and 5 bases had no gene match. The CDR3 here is CASSLTGEHEQYV. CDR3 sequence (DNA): TGTGCCAGCAGCCTGACAGGGGAGCACGAGCAGTACGTC.

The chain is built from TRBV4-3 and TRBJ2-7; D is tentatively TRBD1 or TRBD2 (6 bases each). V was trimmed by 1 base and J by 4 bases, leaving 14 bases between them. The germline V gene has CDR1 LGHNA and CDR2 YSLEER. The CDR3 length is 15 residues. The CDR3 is CASSQGTGAGYEQYF. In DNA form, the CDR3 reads TGCGCCAGCAGCCAAGGGACGGGGGCGGGATACGAGCAGTACTTC.

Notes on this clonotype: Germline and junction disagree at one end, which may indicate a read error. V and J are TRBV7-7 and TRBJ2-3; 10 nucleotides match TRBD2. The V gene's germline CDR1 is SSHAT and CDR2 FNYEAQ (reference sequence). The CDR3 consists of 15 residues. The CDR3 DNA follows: TGTGCTAGCAGTTTGCTAGCGGGAGTGCCGGATACGCAGTATTTT. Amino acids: CASSLLAGVPDTQYF.

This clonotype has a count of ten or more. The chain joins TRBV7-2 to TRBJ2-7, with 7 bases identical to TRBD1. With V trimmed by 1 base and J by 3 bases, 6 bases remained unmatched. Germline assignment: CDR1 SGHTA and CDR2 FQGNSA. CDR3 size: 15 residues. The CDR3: CASSLVPGQNYEQYF. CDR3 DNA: TGTGCCAGCAGCTTAGTCCCGGGACAGAACTACGAGCAGTACTTC.

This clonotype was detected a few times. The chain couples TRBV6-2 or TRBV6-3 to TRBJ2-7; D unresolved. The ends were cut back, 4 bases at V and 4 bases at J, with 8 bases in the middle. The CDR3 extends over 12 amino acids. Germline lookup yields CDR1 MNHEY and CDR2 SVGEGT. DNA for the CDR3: TGTGCCAGCAGTTCAATCCCGTACGAGCAGTACTTC. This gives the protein CASSSIPYEQYF.

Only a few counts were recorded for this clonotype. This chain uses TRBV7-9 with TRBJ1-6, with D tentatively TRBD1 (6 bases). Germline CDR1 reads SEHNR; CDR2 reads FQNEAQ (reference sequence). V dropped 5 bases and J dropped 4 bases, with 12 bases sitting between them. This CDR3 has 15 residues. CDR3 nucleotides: TGTGCCAGCAGCCTAGGGGGGGGGTATAATTCACCCCTCCACTTT. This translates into CASSLGGGYNSPLHF. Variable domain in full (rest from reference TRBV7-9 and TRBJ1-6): DTGVSQNPRHKITKRGQNVTFRCDPISEHNRLYWYRQTLGQGPEFLTYFQNEAQLEKSRLLSDRFSAERPKGSFSTLEIQRTEQGDSAMYLCASSLGGGYNSPLHFGNGTRLTVT.